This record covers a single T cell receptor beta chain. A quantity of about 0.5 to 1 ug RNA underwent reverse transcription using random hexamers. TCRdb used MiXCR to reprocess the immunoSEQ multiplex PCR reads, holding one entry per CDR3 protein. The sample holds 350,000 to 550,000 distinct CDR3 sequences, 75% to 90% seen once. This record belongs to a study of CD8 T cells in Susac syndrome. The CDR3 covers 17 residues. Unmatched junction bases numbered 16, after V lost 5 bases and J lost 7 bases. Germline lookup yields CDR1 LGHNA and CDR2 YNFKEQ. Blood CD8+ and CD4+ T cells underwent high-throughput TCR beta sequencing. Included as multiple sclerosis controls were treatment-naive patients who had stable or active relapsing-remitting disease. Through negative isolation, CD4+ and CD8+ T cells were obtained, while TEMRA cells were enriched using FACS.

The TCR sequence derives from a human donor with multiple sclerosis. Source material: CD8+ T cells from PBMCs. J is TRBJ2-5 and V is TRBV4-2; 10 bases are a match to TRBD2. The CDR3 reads CASSVSSLAGVKGTQYF. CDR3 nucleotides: TGTGCCAGCAGCGTCTCCTCCCTAGCGGGAGTGAAGGGGACCCAGTACTTC.